This TCR beta chain originates from a study of regulatory T cells in long-lasting Graves disease (dated by TCRdb to 2020 to 2023). In terms of the full investigation: To count as having persistent Graves' disease, a patient had to have received antithyroid drug treatment for over 5 years with TSH receptor autoantibodies remaining persistently positive. Persistent Graves' disease patients were compared with newly diagnosed Graves' disease patients by peripheral blood TCR sequencing and RNA sequencing. The study was registered as a clinical trial and conducted in China. TCR sequencing covered about 13 persistent and 20 or so newly diagnosed Graves' disease patients, some 33 samples in total. Persistent Graves' disease patients in the clinical cohort had taken antithyroid drugs for approximately 9.5 years on average.

Summary of the overall study and its limitations: Sequencing and analysis were limited to the TCR beta chain. The authors acknowledged the small sample size as a limitation that may reduce accuracy. The study examined only peripheral blood because the primary lesion, thyroid tissue, could not be accessed. Persistent patients shared more public clonotypes among themselves (roughly 2,700) than newly diagnosed patients did (approximately 900). TRBV28, TRBJ1-2 and TRBJ2-5 were preferentially used in persistent disease, while TRBV20-1 and TRBJ2-1 were favored in newly diagnosed disease. Lower TCR Shannon entropy and fewer highly expanded clones were observed in persistent Graves' disease patients than in newly diagnosed patients, which suggested clonal expansion.

The time point label, as the study defines it: persistent/refractory GD, antithyroid drugs over 5 years with positive TRAb. RNA was extracted from PBMCs in TRIzol for both TCR sequencing and RNA sequencing. The diagnosis of Graves' disease followed American Thyroid Association guidelines. Recruitment of patients was carried out at an endocrinology department in Xi'an, China. Each patient gave about 10 milliliters of peripheral blood, collected in an EDTA anticoagulant tube. Ficoll Paque Plus density gradient separation was used to isolate PBMCs, and no further T cell sorting was done. An Agilent 2100 Bioanalyzer and agarose gel were used to check RNA quality, and a NanoDrop 2000 was used to measure RNA concentration. V loses 7 bases, J loses 0 bases, and the germline ends lie 15 bases apart. The CDR3 is 15 amino acids long, termini counted. Only the CDR3 DNA stays, 45 bases, in frame from base 1. CDR1 and CDR2 are drawn from the germline V gene: SNHLY, FYNNEI.

The method was multiplex PCR. TCRdb records Illumina HiSeq 4000 as the sequencer. TCR beta libraries were built with iRepertoire HTBI primers and Arm-PCR amplification of CDR3 regions. Before sequencing, the PCR products went through gel purification. Concerning the study's data processing: Across samples, some 62 TRBV and 15 or so TRBJ segments were identified and used for gene usage analysis of CDR3 amino acid clonotypes. Filtered high-quality paired reads were merged into contigs using COPE and FqMerger. Contigs were aligned with BLAST to IMGT TRBV, TRBD and TRBJ reference genes, and CDR3 was defined per IMGT. Highly expanded clones were defined as clonotypes with a frequency above 0.1%. Repertoire diversity was measured by Shannon entropy, and V-J evenness by the Gini coefficient. Clonotypes shared by more than one individual were considered public. Using fastp at Q25 and MiXCR, TCRdb reprocessed the public reads and kept productive beta chains. Every CDR3 protein is listed once, alongside the most common genes and DNA of its rows. The V and J calls and clone size are TCRdb's, not the authors'. Recorded for this sample are 650,000 to 700,000 distinct CDR3 sequences; approximately 29% of them occurred a single time. Roughly 40% of the sample is held by the ten biggest clonotypes.

This clonotype has only one observation. Which antigen it targets is not known. This CDR3 fails to terminate in the conserved phenylalanine or tryptophan, so it likely reflects a read error. This receptor chain uses TRBV2 and TRBJ1-1; the D gene is possibly TRBD1, with 5 bases matching. This TCR came from a female donor with Graves disease. The source material was peripheral blood mononuclear cells (PBMCs), sampled when the disease was refractory, from a patient treated with antithyroid drugs. DNA sequence: TGTGCCAGCACCAAAGACAGTCACTTGAACACTGAAGCTTTCTTA. Its translation is CASTKDSHLNTEAFL.